This T cell receptor beta chain was sequenced for a study of T-cell reconstitution after alpha-beta-depleted transplantation in children. TCRbeta library preparation incorporated unique molecular identifiers. TCRdb processed the PCR reads anew with MiXCR; each CDR3 protein has one entry. The table lists about 690,000 distinct CDR3 sequences, roughly 15% of them singletons. V shed 0 bases and J shed 0 bases, with 3 bases lying between them. CDR1 is LGHNA, CDR2 YSLEER, per germline. The CDR3 sequence is 13 residues long. Concerning this clonotype: A read error may explain this, as a much larger clone is one base away.

The clonotype comes from a human donor who donated a stem cell graft to a child with acute myeloid leukemia. This specimen consisted of PBMCs from the stem cell graft donor, obtained from the stem cell graft. The genes are TRBV4-3 and TRBJ2-7; D remains ambiguous. The CDR3 loop reads CASSQENSYEQYF. DNA for the CDR3: TGCGCCAGCAGCCAAGAAAACTCCTACGAGCAGTACTTC.